This T cell receptor beta chain was observed in a study of regulatory T cells in long-lasting Graves disease. Study-level points and caveats: When disease was persistent, TRBV28, TRBJ1-2 and TRBJ2-5 were the favored segments. Fewer public clonotypes were shared by new patients (roughly 910) than by persistent patients (roughly 2,500).

This clonotype has ten or more counts. The antigen is not known. Arm-PCR of CDR3 regions and iRepertoire HTBI primers were used to build TCR beta libraries. TCRdb re-called the multiplex PCR reads through MiXCR, storing one row per CDR3 protein. This repertoire shows more than 650,000 distinct CDR3 sequences, approximately 31% found once; its top ten account for about two fifths. There are 16 residues in the CDR3. Germline-derived CDR1 and CDR2 are SNHLY and FYNNEI. V was pared by 5 bases and J by 3 bases, with 19 bases between. This sample's time point: persistent/refractory GD, antithyroid drugs over 5 years with positive TRAb. PBMC-extracted RNA yielded the TCR library. Patients all came to the study from an endocrinology department in Xi'an, China.

This receptor was identified in a female donor with Graves disease. The V call is TRBV2, the J call TRBJ1-1; a possible D gene is TRBD1 (5 bases). The starting material was peripheral blood mononuclear cells (PBMCs), obtained when the disease was refractory, from a patient treated with antithyroid drugs. Here the CDR3 reads CASSQLYGAVDTEAFF. The CDR3 DNA reads TGTGCCAGCAGTCAACTATATGGGGCGGTGGACACTGAAGCTTTCTTT.